These 8 T cell receptor beta chains originate from one sample sequenced in a study of human T cells and chemical hapten exposure. Time point: patch test 1, 2 weeks after DPC sensitization. The treatment denotes: therapeutic diphenylcyclopropenone sensitization with weekly scalp DPC. TCRdb recomputed calls from the RACE reads with MiXCR, one row per CDR3 protein. The table has around 380,000 distinct CDR3 sequences, 4% to 5.5% seen once. This specimen consisted of whole blood, obtained in connection with sensitization to the hapten diphenylcyclopropenone (DPC). The receptors come from a woman aged 50 to 60 with alopecia areata. Some clones in this sample may be carry-over from other donors' samples.

This clonotype was seen ten or more times. The rearrangement uses TRBV19 and TRBJ2-3; TRBD1 or TRBD2 may be the D gene (5 bases each). The CDR3 spans 14 residues. V was clipped by 1 base and J by 5 bases, with 10 bases between them. Germline V gene lookup returns CDR1 LNHDA and CDR2 SQIVND (reference sequence). CDR3 coding DNA: TGTGCCAGTAGTATAGTCACTGGGGGAGATACGCAGTATTTT. Protein product: CASSIVTGGDTQYF.

The sample holds a few counts of this clonotype. This chain connects TRBV4-3 to TRBJ2-5; no firm D call. Germline CDR1 LGHNA, CDR2 YSLEER. With 0 bases removed from V and 2 bases from J, the gap between germline ends came to 10 bases. The CDR3 has 15 amino acids. The CDR3 sequence: CASSQDEEGQETQYF. The CDR3 region has the DNA TGCGCCAGCAGCCAAGACGAAGAAGGTCAAGAGACCCAGTACTTC.

This chain connects TRBV7-9 to TRBJ2-1; TRBD2 matches 9 bases. CDR1 SEHNR and CDR2 FQNEAQ come from the germline V gene (reference sequence). This CDR3 has 15 amino acids. V was clipped by 4 bases and J by 8 bases; unmatched bases: 9. CDR3 DNA sequence: TGTGCCAGCAGCTCTCCTCTGGCGGGGGGGCATGAGCAGTTCTTC. Amino acid sequence: CASSSPLAGGHEQFF.

This clonotype was seen many times. The chain is built from TRBV12-3 or TRBV12-4 and TRBJ1-2; TRBD1 agrees at 7 bases. Trimming removed 7 bases from V and 0 bases from J; junction bases left unmatched: 14. The CDR3 is 17 amino acids. CDR3 nucleotides: TGTGCCAGCACTCGACAGGGCTCCTTCGTTTCTAACTATGGCTACACCTTC. Its translation: CASTRQGSFVSNYGYTF.

This clonotype was seen at least ten times. This chain uses TRBV12-3 or TRBV12-4 with TRBJ1-1, with a weak D call TRBD1 (5 bases). Trimming shortened V by 5 bases and J by 1 base, and 5 bases separated the two germline ends. The CDR3 length is 12 residues. The CDR3 DNA reads TGTGCCAGCAGTCAGGGGAACACTGAAGCTTTCTTT. Translating gives CASSQGNTEAFF.

This clonotype was detected a few times. This chain uses TRBV20-1 with TRBJ1-1; D remains ambiguous. CDR1 is DFQATT, CDR2 SNEGSKA, per germline (reference sequence). This CDR3 comprises 12 residues. Trimming cost V 5 bases and J 5 bases, with 12 bases left between them. This CDR3 reads CSAAPFRTEAFF. As DNA, the CDR3 is TGCAGTGCTGCCCCATTTCGGACTGAAGCTTTCTTT.

This clonotype was counted a few times. V and J are TRBV6-1 and TRBJ2-7, with TRBD1 as a possible D gene (6 bases). Germline values: CDR1 MNHNS, CDR2 SASEGT. The CDR3 consists of 13 residues. V lost 3 bases to trimming and J lost 9 bases, with 15 bases between them. CDR3 in amino acids: CASSDGRGAGQYF. The CDR3 DNA reads TGTGCCAGCAGTGATGGCAGGGGAGCTGGGCAGTACTTC.

The V call is TRBV7-2, the J call TRBJ2-5; TRBD2 matches at 11 bases. Germline V gives CDR1 SGHTA, CDR2 FQGNSA. CDR3 length: 17 amino acids. The V and J ends lost 2 bases and 5 bases, in that order; junction bases with no gene match: 10. The CDR3 bases are TGTGCCAGCAGCTTATACCCGGGACTAGCGGAAATTGAGACCCAGTACTTC. Its protein is CASSLYPGLAEIETQYF.